This T cell receptor beta chain was recorded in a study of T-cell memory formation after mild COVID-19. Study overall: TCR clusters largely stayed donor specific.

Study conclusions and caveats: Largely, contracting CD4+ clones fell within CM and EM, and contracting CD8+ clones within EMRA.

Comments on this clonotype: The antigen is unknown. Relative to the germline gene, one junction end is altered; a read error may explain this.

TCRdb re-derived calls from the 5' RACE reads in MiXCR, one entry per CDR3 protein. Here the sample spans 110,000 to 150,000 distinct CDR3 sequences, 11% to 15% being singletons. The sequence derives from an adult woman who had mild COVID-19 (a few samples of this study predate the infection). Cell type and time point are not known. The source material was PBMCs or a T cell subset sorted from them (not recorded which).

The CDR3 nucleotides read TGTGCCTGGACAGTTACCTTGAAAACTGAAGCTTTCTTT. Encoded protein: CAWTVTLKTEAFF. This chain connects TRBV30 to TRBJ1-1, with D unclear. This CDR3 is 13 amino acids long. Germline V CDR1 and CDR2: GTSNPN, SVGIG (reference sequence).